A single T cell receptor (beta chain) is shown here with its context. Its antigen remains unknown. No patient escaped relapse after autologous stem cell transplantation, and brentuximab vedotin exposure varied. These data belong to a study of PD-1 blockade in classical Hodgkin lymphoma. Overall study: On a schedule of every 2 weeks, patients received nivolumab 3 mg/kg intravenously. Study-wide findings and caveats: Prior to therapy, complete responders displayed diversity much like that of newly diagnosed patients. Any patient who commenced nivolumab under 1 year after ASCT was excluded. A significant rise in TCR diversity by C4D1 was seen for CD4+ but not CD8+ cells.

V was trimmed by 3 bases and J by 3 bases, leaving 11 bases between them. The CDR3 runs 14 residues. Germline loops: CDR1 MNHEY, CDR2 SMNVEV (reference sequence). The repertoire was sequenced with immunoSEQ multiplex PCR; TCRdb's copy has only in-frame clones and lacks some. The table shows more than 85,000 clones, with 85% to 95% occurring only once. The source is a human donor with classical Hodgkin lymphoma. The sample here was peripheral blood mononuclear cells (PBMCs), taken before the second cycle of nivolumab. The chain employs TRBV27 and TRBJ1-1; D call uncertain. CDR3: CASSFFIGDTEAFF. The CDR3 coding sequence is TGTGCCAGCAGTTTCTTCATTGGGGACACTGAAGCTTTCTTT.